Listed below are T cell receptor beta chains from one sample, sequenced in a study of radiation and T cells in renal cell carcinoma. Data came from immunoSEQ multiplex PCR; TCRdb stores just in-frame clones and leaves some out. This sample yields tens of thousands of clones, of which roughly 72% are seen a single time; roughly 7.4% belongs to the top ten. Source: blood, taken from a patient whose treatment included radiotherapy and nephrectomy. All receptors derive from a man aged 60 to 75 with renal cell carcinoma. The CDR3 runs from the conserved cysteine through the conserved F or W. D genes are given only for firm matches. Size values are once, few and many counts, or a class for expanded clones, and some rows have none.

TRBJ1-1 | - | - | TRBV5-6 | TGTGCCAGCAGCTTTGGTAGGAGGGGGGATACTGAAGCTTTCTTT | CASSFGRRGDTEAFF
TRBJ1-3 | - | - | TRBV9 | TGTGCCAGCAGCGGGCCTGGAGGGAACACTGGAAACACCATATATTTT | CASSGPGGNTGNTIYF
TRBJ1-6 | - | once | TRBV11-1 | TGTGCCAGCAGCCGATCTAATTCACCCCTCCACTTT | CASSRSNSPLHF
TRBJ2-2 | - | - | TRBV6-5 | TGTGCCGCAGCTATGGTTAACACCGGGGAGCTGTTTTTT | CAAAMVNTGELFF
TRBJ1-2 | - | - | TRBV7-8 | TGTGCCAGCAGGCCATCCGGGACGGCGATCTATGGCTACACCTTC | CASRPSGTAIYGYTF
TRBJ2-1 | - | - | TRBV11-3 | TGTGCCAGCAGCTTGGGCAGGCCCAATGAGCAGTTCTTC | CASSLGRPNEQFF
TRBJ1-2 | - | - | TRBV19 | TGTGCCAGTAGTCCGACGGCTAACTATGGCTACACCTTC | CASSPTANYGYTF
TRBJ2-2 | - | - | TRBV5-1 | TGCGCCAGCAGCGAGGGGGATACCGGGGAGCTGTTTTTT | CASSEGDTGELFF
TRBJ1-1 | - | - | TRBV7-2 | TGTGCCAGCAGCTTAGCGCAAGGGATCACTGAAGCTTTCTTT | CASSLAQGITEAFF
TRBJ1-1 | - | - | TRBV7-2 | TGTGCCAGCAGCTTAGGCTGGGGCGCGGGGGACACTGAAGCTTTCTTT | CASSLGWGAGDTEAFF
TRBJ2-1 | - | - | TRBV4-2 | TGTGCCAGCAGCCAAGATCGGAACTCCCCGTTCTTC | CASSQDRNSPFF
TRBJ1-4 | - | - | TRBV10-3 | TGTGCCCTCTACCCCGGGACGGAAGCAACTAATGAAAAACTGTTTTTT | CALYPGTEATNEKLFF
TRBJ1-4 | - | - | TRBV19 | TGTGCCAGTAGTATTGTAGAGGCTAATGAAAAACTGTTTTTT | CASSIVEANEKLFF
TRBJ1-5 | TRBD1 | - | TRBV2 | TGTGCCAGCAGACTAGACAGGGGTACTCAGCCCCAGCATTTT | CASRLDRGTQPQHF
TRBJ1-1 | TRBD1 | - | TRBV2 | TGTGCCAGCAGGGGGGGACAGGGGAGCACTGAAGCTTTCTTT | CASRGGQGSTEAFF
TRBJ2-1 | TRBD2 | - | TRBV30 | TGTGCCTGGAGTCCCATAGTAGCGGGAGTGAGTGAGCAGTTCTTC | CAWSPIVAGVSEQFF
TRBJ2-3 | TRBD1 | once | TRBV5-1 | TGCGCCAGCAGCTTGGCATTTGGTCAGGGGGCCGCAGATACGCAGTATTTT | CASSLAFGQGAADTQYF
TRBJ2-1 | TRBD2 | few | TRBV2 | TGTGCCAGCAGTGAAGCGGGACTAGCGGGATCCAATGAGCAGTTCTTC | CASSEAGLAGSNEQFF
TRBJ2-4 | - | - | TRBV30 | TGTGCCTGGAGGGCAGGGATAAACATTCAGTACTTC | CAWRAGINIQYF
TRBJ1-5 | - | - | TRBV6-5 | TGTGCCAGCAGTTACGGGGGGCGGACTCAGCCCCAGCATTTT | CASSYGGRTQPQHF
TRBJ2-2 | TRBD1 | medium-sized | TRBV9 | TGTGCCAGCAGCGTAGAAGGGACAGAAACCGGGGAGCTGTTTTTT | CASSVEGTETGELFF
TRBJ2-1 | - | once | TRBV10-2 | TGCGCCAGCATCGGAGGGGATATTGACAGCGGGCAGTTCTTC | CASIGGDIDSGQFF
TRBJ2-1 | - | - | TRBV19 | TGTGCCAGTAGCGTTCAGGGGAAGAATGAGCAGTTCTTC | CASSVQGKNEQFF
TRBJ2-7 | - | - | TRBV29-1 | TGCAGCGTTGAAGCGGTGGCAGACGGGGAGCAGTACTTC | CSVEAVADGEQYF
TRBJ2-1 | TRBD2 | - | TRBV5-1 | TGCGCCAGCAGCTTGGGTTTAGGGACTAGCGGAGCCTACAATGAGCAGTTCTTC | CASSLGLGTSGAYNEQFF
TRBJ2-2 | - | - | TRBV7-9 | TGTGCCAGCGAGAAGGGGAAGACCGGGGAGCTGTTTTTT | CASEKGKTGELFF
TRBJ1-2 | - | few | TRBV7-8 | TGTGCCAGCAGCTCGCCGACGGGGAGCTATGGCTACACCTTC | CASSSPTGSYGYTF
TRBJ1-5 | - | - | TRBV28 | TGTGCCAGCAGTTTATTGTCAGACGCCAATCAGCCCCAGCATTTT | CASSLLSDANQPQHF
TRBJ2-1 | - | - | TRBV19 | TGTGCCAGCAAACCCGGGGCGGGTGTATCCTACAATGAGCAGTTCTTC | CASKPGAGVSYNEQFF
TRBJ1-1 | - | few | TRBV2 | TGTGCCAGCAGAGGGGGGGAAGGAGTCGCTGAAGCTTTCTTT | CASRGGEGVAEAFF
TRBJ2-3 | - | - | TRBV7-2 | TGTGCCAGCAGCTTAGCTGCCGTCACAGATACGCAGTATTTT | CASSLAAVTDTQYF
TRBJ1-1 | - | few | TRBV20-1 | TGCAGTGTGGGGGGCAACACTGAAGCTTTCTTT | CSVGGNTEAFF
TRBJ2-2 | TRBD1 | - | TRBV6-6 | TGTGCCAGCAGCGAGGGGACAGTAAACACCGGGGAGCTGTTTTTT | CASSEGTVNTGELFF
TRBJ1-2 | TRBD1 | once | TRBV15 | TGTGCCAGCTCACAGGGGCTTGGCTACACCTTC | CASSQGLGYTF
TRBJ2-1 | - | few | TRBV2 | TGTGCCGGGGGGGGCAACTACAATGAGCAGTTCTTC | CAGGGNYNEQFF
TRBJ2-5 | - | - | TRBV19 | TGTGCCAGTAGTATTACCCAGATCCAAGAGACCCAGTACTTC | CASSITQIQETQYF
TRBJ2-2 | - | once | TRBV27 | TGTGCCAGCAGTTATGGGGTTACGAACACCGGGGAGCTGTTTTTT | CASSYGVTNTGELFF
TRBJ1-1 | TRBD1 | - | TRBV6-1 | TGTGCCAGCAGTCCCCGACAGGGGGGGACTGAAGCTTTCTTT | CASSPRQGGTEAFF
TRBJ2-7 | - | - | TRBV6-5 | TGTGCCAGCAGCCCGGAAGGACAGCCCTCCTACGAGCAGTACTTC | CASSPEGQPSYEQYF
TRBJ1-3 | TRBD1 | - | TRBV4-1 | TGCGCCAGCAGCCAAGAGGGACAGGCGTACTCTGGAAACACCATATATTTT | CASSQEGQAYSGNTIYF
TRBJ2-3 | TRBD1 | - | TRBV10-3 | TGTGCCATACTTAGACAGGGGGTAAATGTGGATACGCAGTATTTT | CAILRQGVNVDTQYF
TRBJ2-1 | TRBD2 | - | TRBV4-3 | TGCGCCAGCAGCCAATATAGCGGGGGCAGCTCCTACAATGAGCAGTTCTTC | CASSQYSGGSSYNEQFF
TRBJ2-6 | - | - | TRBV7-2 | TGTGCCAGCAGCGTTCAGGGAGCTGGGGCCAACGTCCTGACTTTC | CASSVQGAGANVLTF
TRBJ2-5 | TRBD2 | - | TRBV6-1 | TGTGCCAGCAGGGCTAGCGGACAAGAGACCCAGTACTTC | CASRASGQETQYF
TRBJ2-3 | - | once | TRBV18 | TGTGCCAGCTCATCCTCCTTCCGACAGACAGATACGCAGTATTTT | CASSSSFRQTDTQYF
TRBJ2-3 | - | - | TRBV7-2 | TGTGCCAGCAGGCTAGGGGGGGATACGCAGTATTTT | CASRLGGDTQYF
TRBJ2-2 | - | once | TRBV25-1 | TGTGCCAGCACCTCCCCCTGGGCAGCCGGTGAACCTGGGGAGCTGTTTTTT | CASTSPWAAGEPGELFF